The present T cell receptor beta chain was sequenced within a study of identical twins. With regard to this clonotype: Antigen unknown.

Findings and limits, study-wide: Its conclusions, products of cross-sectional statistical analysis, did not come from following the same donors.

From the 5' RACE reads, TCRdb called clonotypes with MiXCR, one entry per CDR3 protein. The table includes about 520,000 distinct CDR3 sequences, about 20% detected once. Everyone who gave samples was a healthy Caucasian. The CDR3 is 14 amino acids. Germline values: CDR1 SGHAT, CDR2 FQNNGV. V was clipped by 4 bases and J by 4 bases; unmatched bases: 6. This sample also appeared in a second study, on T cells expressing NK-cell markers.

V and J are TRBV11-2 and TRBJ1-2, with 7 bases matching TRBD1. The sample was CD4+ T cells sorted from blood. The receptor was derived from a woman aged 18-29 years in good health. The CDR3 region is CASSSSRDSYGYTF. CDR3 sequence (DNA): TGTGCCAGCAGCTCTTCCCGGGACAGCTATGGCTACACCTTC.